What follows is one T cell receptor (beta chain) and its context. The data originate from a study of blood T cell repertoires in COVID-19. The overall study: COVID-19 samples collected from the United States, Italy and Spain covered acute and convalescent phases. In each case, the material was cDNA or gDNA derived from T cells, B-cell-depleted T cells, or PBMCs.

The protocol was immunoSEQ multiplex PCR, while the TCRdb copy is restricted to in-frame clones and leaves out a portion. The sample has approximately 150,000 clones, approximately 79% seen once. This CDR3 spans 18 amino acids. Germline CDR1 is SGHDN and CDR2 is FVKESK. Trimming removed 0 bases from V and 7 bases from J; junction bases left unmatched: 15. The chain uses TRBV14 and TRBJ2-5, with 9 positions matching TRBD1. What was sequenced was peripheral blood. This clonotype was obtained from a woman in her sixties or seventies with COVID-19, enrolled during active disease. CDR3 sequence (DNA): TGTGCCAGCAGCCAAGAAGCTGGGACAGGGAAGTCAATCGGGACCCAGTACTTC. It codes for CASSQEAGTGKSIGTQYF.